This entry lists 14 T cell receptor beta chains sequenced from one sample in a study of cytomegalovirus exposure and HLA in healthy donors. A multiplex PCR was run with 60 Vbeta primers and 13 Jbeta primers. Assay: immunoSEQ multiplex PCR; the TCRdb copy retains only in-frame clones and omits some. The sample shows 150,000 to 200,000 clones, more than 65% of them seen only once. The sequencing sample was made of PBMCs. The receptors originated from a man between 18 and 35 years old in good health and CMV-seropositive.

This chain uses TRBV6-1 with TRBJ1-4, with 10 positions matching TRBD1. V shed 0 bases, J shed 3 bases, and the junction held 10 bases outside the gene matches. The CDR3 length is 19 residues. CDR1 is MNHNS, CDR2 SASEGT, per germline. For the CDR3, the DNA is TGTGCCAGCAGTGAAGCGGGGACAGGGGCTGGCAATGCTAATGAAAAACTGTTTTTT. It yields the protein CASSEAGTGAGNANEKLFF.

The chain links TRBV11-3 to TRBJ2-3, with 9 bases fitting TRBD2. The germline CDR1 and CDR2 sequences are SGHNT and YENEEA. The CDR3 is 15 amino acids. V lost 1 base and J lost 5; bases outside the gene matches: 4. CDR3 amino acids: CASSLGTSVLDTQYF. CDR3 nucleotide sequence: TGTGCCAGCAGCTTAGGGACTAGCGTCCTAGATACGCAGTATTTT.

The chain combines TRBV7-8 with TRBJ2-2, with D perhaps matching TRBD1 (6 bases). This CDR3 spans 16 amino acids. V was shortened by 5 bases and J by 1 base, with 14 bases between the two germline ends. Germline assignment: CDR1 SGHVS and CDR2 FQNEAQ. The CDR3 DNA reads as TGTGCCAGCAGCCCGCGCCGGGACAAGAACACCGGGGAGCTGTTTTTT. Its protein product is CASSPRRDKNTGELFF.

This chain joins TRBV27 and TRBJ1-6, with D possibly matching TRBD1 (5 bases). Trimming took off 6 bases at V and 6 bases at J, with 9 bases between the two ends. CDR3 length: 13 residues. Germline loops: CDR1 MNHEY, CDR2 SMNVEV (reference sequence). This CDR3 is CASSPGINSPLHF. As DNA, the CDR3 is TGTGCCAGCAGCCCAGGGATTAATTCACCCCTCCACTTT.

This sequence joins TRBV7-9 and TRBJ2-1, with TRBD2 matching 7 bases. J gave up 1 base and V 2 bases, and 2 bases lay outside the gene matches. CDR3 length: 15 residues. The V gene's germline CDR1 is SEHNR and CDR2 FQNEAQ (reference sequence). CDR3 residues: CASSLPGGSYNEQFF. In DNA, the CDR3 is TGTGCCAGCAGCTTACCGGGAGGATCCTACAATGAGCAGTTCTTC.

With regard to this clone: This CDR3 is also generated by other DNA sequences in the sample. This chain joins TRBV5-1 and TRBJ2-7; 7 nucleotides agree with TRBD2. Trimming cost V 7 bases and J 5 bases; bases outside gene matches: 18. CDR1 and CDR2 (germline): SGHRS, YFSETQ. The CDR3 consists of 16 residues. This CDR3 reads CASPPRIRLASHEQYF. DNA for the CDR3: TGCGCCAGCCCCCCTCGGATAAGACTAGCTTCCCACGAGCAGTACTTC.

The chain carries TRBV7-6 and TRBJ2-7, with 7 bases that match TRBD1. Germline V CDR1 and CDR2: SGHVS, FNYEAQ. The CDR3 loop spans 14 amino acids. V trimming: 9 bases; J trimming: 2 bases; junction bases outside the gene matches: 10. CDR3 bases: TGTGCCAGTTCACCCGGGACAGCGCCCTACGAGCAGTACTTC. Protein product: CASSPGTAPYEQYF.

This CDR3 reads CASSFRGRGRTFF. The CDR3 DNA sequence: TGTGCCAGCAGTTTCCGAGGCAGGGGTCGAACTTTCTTT. This chain uses TRBV6-1 with TRBJ1-1, with D maybe TRBD1 (6 bases). The CDR3 is made up of 13 amino acids. Trimming removed 5 bases from V and 12 bases from J, with 19 bases in between. Looked up from germline, CDR1 is MNHNS and CDR2 is SASEGT.

The chain joins TRBV7-9 to TRBJ1-4; 9 bases fit TRBD1. Trimming removed 6 bases from V and 5 bases from J; junction bases left unmatched: 7. The CDR3 covers 15 residues. Germline-derived CDR1 and CDR2 are SEHNR and FQNEAQ (reference sequence). The CDR3 protein is CASSTRDRENEKLFF. The CDR3, as DNA: TGTGCCAGCAGTACCCGGGACAGGGAGAATGAAAAACTGTTTTTT.

The chain carries TRBV5-1 and TRBJ2-2; D perhaps matches TRBD1 (5 bases). The CDR3 contains 15 residues. V dropped 0 bases and J dropped 5 bases, with 11 bases sitting between them. The germline CDR1 and CDR2 sequences are SGHRS and YFSETQ. CDR3 in amino acids: CASSLAQGLTGELFF. For the CDR3, the DNA is TGCGCCAGCAGCTTGGCCCAGGGCCTAACCGGGGAGCTGTTTTTT.

The rearrangement uses TRBV2 and TRBJ2-1, with 8 bases identical to TRBD2. Germline-derived CDR1 and CDR2 are SNHLY and FYNNEI. With 6 bases clipped from V and 7 bases from J, the junction kept 8 bases outside the gene matches. The CDR3 spans 14 residues. CDR3 sequence: CASRAGTSSNEQFF. CDR3 sequence (DNA): TGTGCCAGCAGGGCCGGGACTAGTTCTAATGAGCAGTTCTTC.

V is TRBV18 and J is TRBJ1-1; 8 bases map to TRBD1. This CDR3 spans 14 amino acids. Germline-derived CDR1 and CDR2 are KGHSH and LQKENI. J gave up 5 bases and V 2 bases, and 4 bases lay outside the gene matches. CDR3 DNA: TGTGCCAGCTCACCAGACAGGGGAGGGACTGAAGCTTTCTTT. Protein product: CASSPDRGGTEAFF.

This chain uses TRBV7-2 with TRBJ2-7, with D possibly matching TRBD2 (6 bases). CDR3 length equals 14 residues. The germline CDR1 and CDR2 sequences are SGHTA and FQGNSA. Trimming cost V 3 bases and J 4 bases, with 13 bases left between them. The CDR3 nucleotides read TGTGCCAGCAGCTTCTCTGGGGGGAGGTACGAGCAGTACTTC. This gives the protein CASSFSGGRYEQYF. The entire variable domain, with the rest obtained from reference TRBV7-2 and TRBJ2-7, is as follows: GAGVSQSPSNKVTEKGKDVELRCDPISGHTALYWYRQSLGQGLEFLIYFQGNSAPDKSGLPSDRFSAERTGGSVSTLTIQRTQQEDSAVYLCASSFSGGRYEQYFGPGTRLTVT.

This chain uses TRBV28 with TRBJ2-4; TRBD2 might be the D (7 bases). The V gene lost 3 bases and the J gene lost 7 bases, with 13 bases spanning the gap. The CDR3 covers 14 residues. Germline CDR1 MDHEN, CDR2 SYDVKM. The CDR3 is CASSFPGEGNIQYF. Here the CDR3 DNA reads TGTGCCAGCAGTTTTCCAGGGGAGGGGAACATTCAGTACTTC.